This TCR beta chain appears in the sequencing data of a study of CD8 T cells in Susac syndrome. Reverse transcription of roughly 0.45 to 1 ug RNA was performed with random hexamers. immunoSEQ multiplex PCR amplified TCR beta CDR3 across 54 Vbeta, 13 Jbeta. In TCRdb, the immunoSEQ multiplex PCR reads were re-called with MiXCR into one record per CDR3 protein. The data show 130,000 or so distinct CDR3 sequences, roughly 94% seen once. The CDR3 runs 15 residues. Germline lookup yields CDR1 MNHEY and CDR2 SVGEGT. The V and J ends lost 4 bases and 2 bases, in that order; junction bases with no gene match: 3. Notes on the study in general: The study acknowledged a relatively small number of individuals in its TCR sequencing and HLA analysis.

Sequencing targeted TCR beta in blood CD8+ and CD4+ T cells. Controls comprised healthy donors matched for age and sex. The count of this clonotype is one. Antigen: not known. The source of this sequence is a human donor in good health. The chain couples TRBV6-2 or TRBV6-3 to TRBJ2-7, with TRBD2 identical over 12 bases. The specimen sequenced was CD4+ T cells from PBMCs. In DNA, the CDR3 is TGTGCCAGCAGTTTAGGACTAGCGGGAACCTACGAGCAGTACTTC. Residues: CASSLGLAGTYEQYF.